The rows below give T cell receptor beta chains drawn from one sample of a study of T cells after yellow fever vaccination. TCRdb used MiXCR to reprocess the 5' RACE reads, holding one entry per CDR3 protein. The sample includes about 220,000 distinct CDR3 sequences, about 3% of them seen just once. The material was CD4+ T cells sorted from PBMCs, obtained 10 days after the yellow fever booster vaccination. The receptors derive from a young man who received the YFV17D yellow fever vaccine. Both conserved end residues are part of each CDR3. The order of the fields is V gene, clone size, J gene, D gene, CDR3 protein, CDR3 DNA. The D gene is left open where the match is weak. Clone sizes are given selectively: once, few, many, or a class where the clone is expanded.

TRBV5-1	few	TRBJ2-1	-	CASSRGEENEQFF	TGCGCCAGCAGCCGGGGCGAAGAAAATGAGCAGTTCTTC
TRBV4-1	many	TRBJ2-2	-	CASSQIGVLTGELFF	TGCGCCAGCAGCCAAATCGGGGTGTTAACCGGGGAGCTGTTTTTT
TRBV15	few	TRBJ1-6	-	CATSSPSRGRGNSPLHF	TGTGCCACCAGCAGCCCCTCGAGGGGCAGGGGTAATTCACCCCTCCACTTT
TRBV7-3	-	TRBJ2-1	-	CASSRGGSEQFF	TGTGCCAGCAGCCGCGGTGGGAGTGAGCAGTTCTTC
TRBV30	-	TRBJ1-1	-	CAWKRGMNTEAFF	TGTGCCTGGAAGAGAGGGATGAACACTGAAGCTTTCTTT
TRBV2	many	TRBJ2-3	-	CASTVRADTQYF	TGTGCCAGCACGGTGCGGGCAGATACGCAGTATTTT
TRBV7-2	many	TRBJ2-1	TRBD1	CASSFQGDYNEQFF	TGTGCCAGCAGCTTTCAGGGGGACTACAATGAGCAGTTCTTC
TRBV7-2	few	TRBJ2-4	TRBD2	CASSLDGGANKNIQYF	TGTGCCAGCAGCTTAGACGGGGGGGCCAATAAAAACATTCAGTACTTC
TRBV5-4	-	TRBJ2-4	TRBD2	CASSLEAGKENIQYF	TGTGCCAGCAGCTTGGAAGCGGGGAAGGAAAACATTCAGTACTTC
TRBV9	few	TRBJ2-5	-	CASSGRSGLSETQYF	TGTGCCAGCAGCGGACGGAGTGGGCTTTCGGAGACCCAGTACTTC
TRBV9	many	TRBJ2-2	-	CASSASREGELFF	TGTGCCAGCAGCGCAAGCCGGGAAGGAGAGCTGTTTTTT
TRBV20-1	few	TRBJ2-1	-	CSASRDRNEQFF	TGCAGTGCTTCCCGGGACCGCAATGAGCAGTTCTTC
TRBV3-1	-	TRBJ1-2	TRBD1	CASSQQGAKYGYTF	TGTGCCAGCAGCCAGCAGGGGGCAAAGTATGGCTACACCTTC
TRBV2	-	TRBJ1-5	TRBD1	CASRSTGAQPQHF	TGTGCCAGCAGATCCACAGGGGCCCAGCCCCAGCATTTT
TRBV7-2	few	TRBJ1-1	-	CASSPGWATEAFF	TGTGCCAGCAGCCCGGGGTGGGCCACTGAAGCTTTCTTT
TRBV5-1	many	TRBJ2-3	-	CASSQGQDQTSTDTQYF	TGCGCCAGCAGCCAGGGACAAGACCAAACTAGCACAGATACGCAGTATTTT
TRBV19	many	TRBJ1-1	TRBD1	CASSLDRGTKWTEAFF	TGTGCCAGTAGCCTGGACAGGGGTACGAAGTGGACTGAAGCTTTCTTT
TRBV7-2	-	TRBJ2-7	TRBD2	CASSLSGGSYEQYF	TGTGCCAGCAGCTTAAGCGGGGGCTCCTACGAGCAGTACTTC
TRBV4-3	few	TRBJ2-1	TRBD2	CASSHPGTSVGEQFF	TGCGCCAGCAGCCACCCCGGGACTAGCGTCGGTGAGCAGTTCTTC
TRBV4-2	-	TRBJ2-3	-	CASASPGRDTQYF	TGTGCCAGCGCGAGCCCTGGGCGCGATACGCAGTATTTT
TRBV6-4	-	TRBJ2-1	TRBD2	CASSDSALAGGNEQFF	TGTGCCAGCAGTGACTCCGCACTAGCGGGGGGGAATGAGCAGTTCTTC
TRBV6-5	few	TRBJ1-5	TRBD1	CASSSDRGASNQPQHF	TGTGCCAGCAGTTCCGACAGGGGGGCTAGCAATCAGCCCCAGCATTTT
TRBV12-3/TRBV12-4	-	TRBJ1-2	-	CASSMGPRGYTF	TGTGCCAGCAGTATGGGCCCTCGGGGCTACACCTTC
TRBV4-3	many	TRBJ1-4	-	CASSQVFHSFRARVEKLFF	TGCGCCAGCAGCCAAGTTTTTCATTCCTTCAGGGCGCGGGTTGAAAAACTGTTTTTT
TRBV20-1	many	TRBJ2-5	TRBD2	CSAPLAGTQETQYF	TGCAGTGCCCCCCTAGCGGGGACACAAGAGACCCAGTACTTC
TRBV6-1	few	TRBJ1-2	-	CASSEYPGANYGYTF	TGTGCCAGCAGTGAATATCCGGGGGCTAACTATGGCTACACCTTC
TRBV5-1	few	TRBJ2-7	TRBD2	CASSLQAGGPGEQYF	TGCGCCAGCAGCCTACAAGCGGGGGGGCCGGGGGAGCAGTACTTC
TRBV12-3/TRBV12-4	many	TRBJ1-1	TRBD1	CASSTGDRGSTEAFF	TGTGCCAGCAGCACCGGGGACAGGGGAAGCACTGAAGCTTTCTTT
TRBV4-2	many	TRBJ1-4	-	CASSPWTGATNEKLFF	TGTGCCAGCAGCCCCTGGACGGGCGCAACTAATGAAAAACTGTTTTTT
TRBV5-1	many	TRBJ1-2	-	CASSLAYEIGNYGYTF	TGCGCCAGCAGCTTGGCCTACGAGATTGGTAACTATGGCTACACCTTC
TRBV20-1	many	TRBJ2-1	TRBD1	CSVPWTGPPKFYNEQFF	TGCAGTGTTCCTTGGACAGGACCTCCAAAGTTCTACAATGAGCAGTTCTTC
TRBV28	few	TRBJ1-4	-	CASTSPGALGKLFF	TGTGCCAGCACCTCCCCTGGGGCCTTAGGAAAACTGTTTTTT
TRBV25-1	-	TRBJ2-5	TRBD2	CASSVGTSGGTPLWGETQYF	TGTGCCAGTAGCGTTGGGACTAGCGGGGGGACCCCCTTGTGGGGAGAGACCCAGTACTTC
TRBV5-1	many	TRBJ2-6	-	CASSFGPASGGANVLTF	TGCGCCAGCAGCTTCGGACCGGCCTCAGGGGGGGCCAACGTCCTGACTTTC
TRBV1	many	TRBJ1-6	-	CTSSQRKDRSDSPLHF	TGCACCAGCAGCCAAAGGAAGGACAGGAGTGATTCACCCCTCCACTTT
TRBV6-1	many	TRBJ1-2	TRBD1	CASSSGRQGGYTF	TGTGCCAGCAGTTCCGGGAGACAGGGTGGCTACACCTTC
TRBV7-2	many	TRBJ1-5	-	CASSLRQGNQPQHF	TGTGCCAGCAGCTTAAGGCAGGGCAATCAGCCCCAGCATTTT
TRBV30	many	TRBJ2-5	-	CAWSVVETQYF	TGTGCCTGGAGTGTCGTGGAGACCCAGTACTTC